The rows below give T cell receptor beta chains drawn from one sample of a study of identical twins. Each CDR3 protein is one row after TCRdb ran MiXCR on the 5' RACE reads. The data show 1.5 million to 2 million distinct CDR3 sequences, roughly 35% seen once. Sequenced sample: cord blood. The receptors originated from a newborn girl in good health. Each CDR3 is given with its conserved first and last residue. D genes are given only for firm matches. Where a row states a size, it is once, few, many or the class of an expanded clone; other rows omit it.

D gene: NA; J gene: TRBJ2-3; V gene: TRBV7-2; clone size: NA; CDR3 length: 12; CDR3 DNA: TGTGCCAGCAGCTTAGAGTTAGGACTCGGGTATTTT; CDR3 protein: CASSLELGLGYF
D gene: NA; J gene: TRBJ2-1; V gene: TRBV29-1; clone size: many; CDR3 length: 12; CDR3 DNA: TGCAGCGTTGAAACAGGACGAAATGAGCAGTTCTTC; CDR3 protein: CSVETGRNEQFF
D gene: NA; J gene: TRBJ1-1; V gene: TRBV20-1; clone size: NA; CDR3 length: 14; CDR3 DNA: TGCAGTGCTAGAGAGAGGGGAGGGAACACTGAAGCTTTCTTT; CDR3 protein: CSARERGGNTEAFF
D gene: NA; J gene: TRBJ1-2; V gene: TRBV13; clone size: many; CDR3 length: 15; CDR3 DNA: TGTGCCAGCAGCTCCATTCCAACAGGGAAGCATGGCTACACCTTC; CDR3 protein: CASSSIPTGKHGYTF
D gene: TRBD1; J gene: TRBJ2-7; V gene: TRBV10-3; clone size: NA; CDR3 length: 14; CDR3 DNA: TGTGCCATCAGTGAGTCGAGACAGGGGGACGGGCAGTACTTC; CDR3 protein: CAISESRQGDGQYF
D gene: NA; J gene: TRBJ2-7; V gene: TRBV2; clone size: NA; CDR3 length: 16; CDR3 DNA: TGTGCCAGCACCCTGGCGGCAACCGTGAGTACCTACGAGCAGTACTTC; CDR3 protein: CASTLAATVSTYEQYF
D gene: TRBD2; J gene: TRBJ2-3; V gene: TRBV10-3; clone size: NA; CDR3 length: 15; CDR3 DNA: TGTGCCATCAGTGTCCAGGGACTAGCGACAGATACGCAGTATTTT; CDR3 protein: CAISVQGLATDTQYF
D gene: NA; J gene: TRBJ1-5; V gene: TRBV20-1; clone size: few; CDR3 length: 13; CDR3 DNA: TGCAGTGCTAGTCAAGATTTCAATCAGCCCCAGCATTTT; CDR3 protein: CSASQDFNQPQHF
D gene: NA; J gene: TRBJ1-4; V gene: TRBV6-6; clone size: few; CDR3 length: 14; CDR3 DNA: TGTGCCAGCAGTTACGGGGGAATAGGTGAAAAACTGTTTTTT; CDR3 protein: CASSYGGIGEKLFF
D gene: TRBD1; J gene: TRBJ2-5; V gene: TRBV20-1; clone size: NA; CDR3 length: 15; CDR3 DNA: TGCAGTGCCCTCCGGGACAGGGGGTCAGGCAATGAGCAGTACTTC; CDR3 protein: CSALRDRGSGNEQYF
D gene: NA; J gene: TRBJ2-1; V gene: TRBV7-2; clone size: NA; CDR3 length: 14; CDR3 DNA: TGTGCCAGCACCCTAGGGGGTACATACAATGAGCAGTTCTTC; CDR3 protein: CASTLGGTYNEQFF
D gene: TRBD1; J gene: TRBJ1-2; V gene: TRBV2; clone size: few; CDR3 length: 15; CDR3 DNA: TGTGCCAGCAGTGTAGAGCAGGGGGTGAACTATGGCTACACCTTC; CDR3 protein: CASSVEQGVNYGYTF
D gene: NA; J gene: TRBJ2-3; V gene: TRBV12-3/TRBV12-4; clone size: NA; CDR3 length: 15; CDR3 DNA: TGTGCCAGCAGTTTATACAGAACATACACAGATACGCAGTATTTT; CDR3 protein: CASSLYRTYTDTQYF
D gene: NA; J gene: TRBJ2-3; V gene: TRBV20-1; clone size: NA; CDR3 length: 13; CDR3 DNA: TGCAGTGCTAGGTTTTCCTTCACAGATACGCAGTATTTT; CDR3 protein: CSARFSFTDTQYF
D gene: NA; J gene: TRBJ2-1; V gene: TRBV7-6; clone size: NA; CDR3 length: 15; CDR3 DNA: TGTGCCAGCAGCTTAGACTTCGCCAGGGGCGATGAGCAGTTCTTC; CDR3 protein: CASSLDFARGDEQFF